A selection of T cell receptor beta chains follows, all from one sample in a study of regulatory T cells in long-lasting Graves disease. TCRdb called the multiplex PCR reads again in MiXCR, with one record for every CDR3 protein. The sample has a few hundred thousand distinct CDR3 sequences, approximately 14% seen once. These records were also assigned to another study, of T cells in Graves' hyperthyroidism and ophthalmopathy.

The specimen was peripheral blood mononuclear cells (PBMCs), collected at new diagnosis, from a patient treated with antithyroid drugs. These receptors all come from a woman aged 45-65 years with Graves disease. The CDR3 runs from the conserved cysteine through the conserved F or W. The D gene is left open where the match is weak. Size is omitted from some rows. Given values are once, few, many or a class for expanded clones.

d_gene	abundance	j_gene	v_gene	CDR3aa	CDR3nt
TRBD2	few	TRBJ2-1	TRBV6-1	CASTGQLAGGGEQFF	TGTGCCAGCACCGGGCAACTGGCGGGAGGTGGGGAGCAGTTCTTC
TRBD1	few	TRBJ2-7	TRBV28	CASSPQGISYEQYF	TGTGCCAGCAGTCCACAGGGGATCTCCTACGAGCAGTACTTC
NA	many	TRBJ1-5	TRBV6-9	CASSYGASDQPQHF	TGTGCCAGCAGTTACGGGGCCTCTGATCAGCCCCAGCATTTT
NA	many	TRBJ2-1	TRBV28	CASSPLSSSYNEQFF	TGTGCCAGCAGTCCCCTCTCGAGCTCCTACAATGAGCAGTTCTTC
NA	many	TRBJ2-7	TRBV6-1	CASSESSGQIYEQYF	TGTGCCAGCAGTGAATCGTCGGGTCAAATCTACGAGCAGTACTTC
NA	many	TRBJ2-1	TRBV5-1	CASSSPEGYDEQFF	TGCGCCAGCAGCTCGCCGGAAGGGTATGATGAGCAGTTCTTC
NA	many	TRBJ1-1	TRBV20-1	CSAPPRGMNTEAFF	TGCAGTGCTCCACCGAGGGGGATGAACACTGAAGCTTTCTTT
NA	many	TRBJ2-7	TRBV7-9	CASSFIGADNYEQYF	TGTGCCAGCAGCTTCATCGGGGCCGACAACTACGAGCAGTACTTC
NA	many	TRBJ2-7	TRBV30	CAWSVPRGGVSYEQYF	TGTGCCTGGAGTGTACCGCGGGGCGGTGTATCCTACGAGCAGTACTTC
TRBD1	NA	TRBJ1-1	TRBV2	CASTPQDRLNTEAFF	TGTGCCAGCACTCCCCAGGACAGGTTGAACACTGAAGCTTTCTTT
NA	NA	TRBJ2-5	TRBV11-1	CASSLARGVDRGTQYF	TGTGCCAGCAGCTTAGCGCGCGGGGTGGATAGAGGGACCCAGTACTTC
TRBD1	NA	TRBJ1-2	TRBV19	CASSIGTGDYGYTF	TGTGCCAGTAGTATCGGGACAGGTGACTATGGCTACACCTTC
TRBD2	NA	TRBJ2-1	TRBV6-5	CASSYSAGGPMNEQFF	TGTGCCAGCAGTTACAGTGCGGGAGGGCCGATGAATGAGCAGTTCTTC
TRBD1	few	TRBJ1-5	TRBV7-2	CASSDTTGPDQPQHF	TGTGCCAGCAGCGATACGACAGGGCCAGATCAGCCCCAGCATTTT
NA	many	TRBJ2-5	TRBV11-2	CASSLGGGTHETQYF	TGTGCCAGCAGCTTAGGAGGCGGGACCCACGAGACCCAGTACTTC
TRBD2	NA	TRBJ2-1	TRBV18	CANSPPGLAVFF	TGTGCCAACTCACCACCGGGACTAGCAGTGTTCTTC
TRBD2	NA	TRBJ2-7	TRBV20-1	CSARDGGSSGRSSYEQYF	TGCAGTGCTAGAGATGGGGGGTCTAGCGGGAGGTCTTCCTACGAGCAGTACTTC
NA	NA	TRBJ2-1	TRBV5-1	CASSPPHLPSSYNEQFF	TGCGCCAGCAGCCCCCCCCACTTGCCAAGCTCCTACAATGAGCAGTTCTTC
NA	many	TRBJ2-1	TRBV29-1	CSVKGFYNEQFF	TGCAGCGTTAAGGGTTTCTACAATGAGCAGTTCTTC
TRBD1	many	TRBJ2-5	TRBV28	CASSLQRLDRAFSRETQYF	TGTGCCAGCAGTTTGCAGCGTTTGGACAGGGCGTTTTCGCGTGAGACCCAGTACTTC
TRBD1	NA	TRBJ2-7	TRBV30	CAWSDDRVSRLYF	TGTGCCTGGAGCGACGACAGGGTCTCGCGTCTGTACTTC
NA	few	TRBJ2-1	TRBV6-1	CASRLNYNEQFF	TGTGCCAGCAGACTCAACTACAATGAGCAGTTCTTC
TRBD2	NA	TRBJ2-7	TRBV7-8	CASGRESTYEQYF	TGTGCCAGCGGGAGGGAGTCGACCTACGAGCAGTACTTC
TRBD2	many	TRBJ2-3	TRBV5-1	CASSPGTSGYGTDTQYF	TGCGCCAGCAGCCCCGGGACTAGCGGGTATGGCACAGATACGCAGTATTTT
TRBD2	few	TRBJ2-5	TRBV5-1	CASSLSLAAQETQYF	TGCGCCAGCAGCTTGAGCCTAGCGGCTCAAGAGACCCAGTACTTC
TRBD2	many	TRBJ2-1	TRBV5-1	CASSWTSGEPYNEQFF	TGCGCCAGCAGCTGGACTAGCGGTGAGCCTTACAATGAGCAGTTCTTC
NA	NA	TRBJ2-7	TRBV19	CASSQDGFEQYF	TGTGCCAGTAGCCAAGACGGGTTCGAGCAGTACTTC
TRBD2	NA	TRBJ2-1	TRBV7-9	CASSLVGGTSGRVDNEQFF	TGTGCCAGCAGCTTAGTTGGCGGGACTAGCGGGAGGGTCGACAATGAGCAGTTCTTC
NA	few	TRBJ1-1	TRBV19	CASSMMGFDRLNTEAFF	TGTGCCAGTAGTATGATGGGGTTTGACAGGCTGAACACTGAAGCTTTCTTT
TRBD2	many	TRBJ2-1	TRBV7-9	CASSLTGTSVNEQFF	TGTGCCAGCAGCTTAACCGGGACTAGCGTAAATGAGCAGTTCTTC
NA	many	TRBJ2-3	TRBV7-9	CASSLGGEPADTQYF	TGTGCCAGCAGCCTGGGGGGTGAGCCTGCAGATACGCAGTATTTT
TRBD2	NA	TRBJ2-1	TRBV5-1	CASSLVAGEMYNEQFF	TGCGCCAGCAGCTTGGTAGCGGGAGAGATGTACAATGAGCAGTTCTTC
NA	many	TRBJ2-2	TRBV11-2	CASSLVQGHTGELFF	TGTGCCAGCAGCTTAGTCCAGGGGCACACCGGGGAGCTGTTTTTT
TRBD1	NA	TRBJ1-1	TRBV4-1	CASSHGDRKNTEAFF	TGCGCCAGCAGCCATGGGGACAGGAAGAACACTGAAGCTTTCTTT
TRBD2	NA	TRBJ2-7	TRBV5-1	CASSITGLAVSYEQYF	TGCGCCAGCAGCATAACCGGACTAGCGGTTTCCTACGAGCAGTACTTC
NA	few	TRBJ2-7	TRBV28	CACRGALGGTYEQYF	TGTGCCTGCAGGGGGGCGCTCGGGGGAACCTACGAGCAGTACTTC
TRBD1	few	TRBJ1-4	TRBV5-1	CASSSKPTGNDEKLFF	TGCGCCAGCAGCTCCAAGCCGACAGGGAACGATGAAAAACTGTTTTTT
TRBD1	many	TRBJ2-1	TRBV6-2/TRBV6-3	CASSYAGQAHNEQFF	TGTGCCAGCAGTTACGCCGGACAGGCGCACAATGAGCAGTTCTTC
NA	few	TRBJ1-1	TRBV7-8	CASSQEGSTEAFF	TGTGCCAGCAGCCAGGAAGGGTCCACTGAAGCTTTCTTT
TRBD2	NA	TRBJ2-7	TRBV30	CAWTFRTSATIRGYEQYF	TGTGCCTGGACTTTTCGGACTAGCGCGACTATCAGGGGCTACGAGCAGTACTTC
TRBD2	NA	TRBJ2-3	TRBV5-1	CASSPRTAGVRADTQYF	TGCGCCAGCAGCCCCCGAACAGCGGGAGTCAGGGCAGATACGCAGTATTTT
TRBD2	NA	TRBJ2-7	TRBV20-1	CSARALAETYEQYF	TGCAGTGCTAGAGCTCTAGCGGAGACCTACGAGCAGTACTTC
NA	once	TRBJ2-7	TRBV7-9	CASSTRSYEQYF	TGTGCCAGCAGCACCCGAAGCTACGAGCAGTACTTC
NA	NA	TRBJ2-2	TRBV29-1	CSAGLQPGELFF	TGCAGCGCGGGACTTCAACCCGGGGAGCTGTTTTTT
NA	few	TRBJ2-7	TRBV2	CASSGSQEYF	TGTGCCAGCTCTGGCTCGCAGGAGTACTTC
NA	many	TRBJ2-7	TRBV12-3/TRBV12-4	CASSFREGSYEQYF	TGTGCCAGCAGTTTTAGAGAAGGGTCGTACGAGCAGTACTTC
NA	many	TRBJ1-3	TRBV28	CASSGAPGARIISGNTIYF	TGTGCCAGCAGTGGGGCGCCTGGGGCAAGGATCATCTCTGGAAACACCATATATTTT
TRBD2	NA	TRBJ2-1	TRBV19	CASRLFSGSNEQFF	TGTGCCAGTAGGCTTTTTAGCGGGAGCAATGAGCAGTTCTTC
NA	many	TRBJ1-6	TRBV12-3/TRBV12-4	CASSLGNSPLHF	TGTGCCAGCAGTTTAGGAAATTCACCCCTCCACTTT
NA	few	TRBJ2-1	TRBV5-6	CASGSRQSWASYNEQFF	TGTGCCAGCGGCAGCCGACAAAGTTGGGCGTCCTACAATGAGCAGTTCTTC